These 32 T cell receptor beta chains were sequenced from one sample in a study of T cell responses to AZD1222 COVID-19 vaccine. Profiling relied on immunoSEQ multiplex PCR, and the TCRdb table lists in-frame clones only, not all of them. Of 100,000 to 150,000 clones detected, approximately 82% appear once; the ten largest clones hold around 27%. Sequences were derived from peripheral blood, sampled 28 days after the second AZD1222 dose. The receptor set was obtained from an adult who received the AZD1222 COVID-19 vaccine.

The chain couples TRBV5-3 to TRBJ1-2; 7 bases are a match to TRBD1. TRBV5-3 is noted as an ORF with a role that remains uncertain. This CDR3 spans 17 amino acids. Unmatched junction bases numbered 12, after V lost 0 bases and J lost 4 bases. CDR3 amino acids: CARSLVLGPGTAYGYTF. The CDR3 bases are TGTGCCAGAAGCTTGGTTTTGGGTCCCGGGACAGCCTATGGCTACACCTTC.

The chain joins TRBV12-3 or TRBV12-4 to TRBJ2-7; TRBD2 matches 9 bases. With 3 bases clipped from V and 3 bases from J, the junction kept 0 bases outside the gene matches. CDR3 length: 13 amino acids. The CDR3 DNA follows: TGTGCCAGCAGTTTTAGCGGGGGCTACGAGCAGTACTTC. Translation gives CASSFSGGYEQYF.

The rearrangement joins TRBV3-1 (or the pseudogene TRBV3-2) to TRBJ1-1; D is unclear. Germline V gene data show CDR1 as LGHDT and CDR2 as YNNKEL (reference sequence). This CDR3 comprises 12 residues. V lost 1 base to trimming and J lost 5 bases, with 5 bases between them. The CDR3 DNA reads as TGTGCCAGCAGCCAAGTCCCTACTGAAGCTTTCTTT. The encoded protein is CASSQVPTEAFF.

This clone was detected once. The CDR3 reads CATSSLEPDSPLHF. The CDR3 nucleotides read TGTGCCACCAGCAGCCTTGAGCCTGATTCACCCCTCCACTTT. This chain joins TRBV15 and TRBJ1-6; D is unresolved. Between the trimmed V and J ends, which lost 3 bases and 8 bases, there was a span of 11 bases. The CDR3 runs to 14 residues. Germline V gene lookup returns CDR1 LNHNV and CDR2 YYDKDF (reference sequence).

V and J are TRBV7-9 and TRBJ1-3; 7 bases align to TRBD1. The CDR3 is made up of 17 amino acids. Germline V lookup: CDR1 SEHNR, CDR2 FQNEAQ (reference sequence). Trimming took 5 bases from V and 0 from J; bases not matched to a gene: 10. CDR3 coding DNA: TGTGCCAGCAGCCGAACCGCAGGGGGAACCTCTGGAAACACCATATATTTT. Its translation is CASSRTAGGTSGNTIYF.

The J gene is TRBJ1-2, the V gene TRBV29-1; D gene ambiguous. Trimming shortened V by 3 bases and J by 0 bases, and 17 bases separated the two germline ends. Germline V gene lookup returns CDR1 SQVTM and CDR2 ANQGSEA. The length of the CDR3 is 16 residues. In DNA form, the CDR3 reads TGCAGCGTTGACCGAAGTATCGGGGATCCTAACTATGGCTACACCTTC. This translates into CSVDRSIGDPNYGYTF.

V gene TRBV2 combines with J gene TRBJ2-5; TRBD2 matches at 7 bases. V trimming: 6 bases; J trimming: 4 bases; junction bases outside the gene matches: 5. This CDR3 region has 13 residues. Looked up from germline, CDR1 is SNHLY and CDR2 is FYNNEI. Written as DNA, the CDR3 is TGTGCCAGCAGGAGCGGGGCTGGAGAGACCCAGTACTTC. It codes for CASRSGAGETQYF.

The V and J genes are TRBV18 and TRBJ1-1; D is possibly TRBD1 (5 bases). This CDR3 is 13 amino acids long. The ends were cut back, 5 bases at V and 3 bases at J, with 10 bases in the middle. Germline values: CDR1 KGHSH, CDR2 LQKENI. CDR3 sequence: CASSTGVDTEAFF. For the CDR3, the DNA is TGTGCCAGCTCAACGGGGGTCGACACTGAAGCTTTCTTT.

A remark on this clone: A junction boundary mismatches the germline segment, possibly from a read error. V gene TRBV7-7 combines with J gene TRBJ2-5, with 10 bases lining up with TRBD1. Germline V gene lookup returns CDR1 SSHAT and CDR2 FNYEAQ (reference sequence). The CDR3 contains 15 residues. CDR3 loop: CASSRGTGAQGAQYF. The CDR3 coding sequence is TGTGCTAGCAGCCGAGGGACAGGGGCCCAGGGGGCCCAGTACTTC.

V is TRBV7-2 and J is TRBJ2-7; 12 bases align to TRBD2. J was trimmed by 2 bases and V by 6 bases; bases with no gene match: 2. There are 14 residues in the CDR3. Per the germline V gene, CDR1 is SGHTA and CDR2 is FQGNSA. CDR3 sequence: CASRRTSGAYEQYF. The CDR3, as DNA: TGTGCCAGCAGGAGGACTAGCGGGGCCTACGAGCAGTACTTC.

The chain recombines TRBV6-5 with TRBJ1-5; tentatively, D is TRBD1 (6 bases). Deletions cut 6 bases from V and 4 bases from J, with 10 bases between. The CDR3 covers 13 residues. In germline, CDR1 is MNHEY, CDR2 SVGAGI. The CDR3 here is CASRTGRNQPQHF. The CDR3 bases are TGTGCCAGCAGAACAGGGAGGAATCAGCCCCAGCATTTT.

The rearrangement links TRBV10-2 to TRBJ1-5, with no clear D. CDR3 length equals 13 residues. The ends were cut back, 4 bases at V and 7 bases at J, with 11 bases in the middle. Germline V lookup: CDR1 WSHSY, CDR2 SAAADI. CDR3 residues: CASSGNWEQPQHF. Written as DNA, the CDR3 is TGCGCCAGCAGTGGCAATTGGGAGCAGCCCCAGCATTTT.

V usage is TRBV5-4 and J usage is TRBJ1-4; D unclear. CDR1 is SGHNT and CDR2 is YYREEE in the germline V gene (reference sequence). The CDR3 contains 14 residues. Trimming removed 1 base at V and 6 bases at J, with 10 bases between. CDR3 in DNA: TGTGCCAGCAGCTTGTTGGGTCGAGATGAAAAACTGTTTTTT. Its protein product is CASSLLGRDEKLFF.

This clone has only one observation. The CDR3 nucleotides are TGTGCCTGGAGGGGGATGTACGAGCAGTACTTC. Its protein product is CAWRGMYEQYF. This sequence joins TRBV30 and TRBJ2-7; no clear D. CDR1 is GTSNPN, CDR2 SVGIG, per germline (reference sequence). V shed 3 bases and J shed 4 bases, with 7 bases lying between them. CDR3 length: 11 amino acids.

This rearrangement joins TRBV6-2 or TRBV6-3 to TRBJ2-2, with D tentatively TRBD2 (5 bases). Germline V gene sequence: CDR1 MNHEY, CDR2 SVGEGT. V dropped 6 bases and J dropped 1 base, with 12 bases sitting between them. CDR3 length: 15 residues. Written as DNA, the CDR3 is TGTGCCAGCAGCTTCCTAGCACTGAACACCGGGGAGCTGTTTTTT. This codes for CASSFLALNTGELFF.

The V and J genes are TRBV19 and TRBJ2-1; D is ambiguous. Germline V CDR1 and CDR2: LNHDA, SQIVND (reference sequence). V was cut by 0 bases and J by 8 bases, with 5 bases left in between. The CDR3 loop spans 12 amino acids. DNA of the CDR3: TGTGCCAGTAGTATAGATCTGGATGAGCAGTTCTTC. It translates to CASSIDLDEQFF. Full variable domain (rest looked up from reference TRBV19 and TRBJ2-1): DGGITQSPKYLFRKEGQNVTLSCEQNLNHDAMYWYRQDPGQGLRLIYYSQIVNDFQKGDIAEGYSVSREKKESFPLTVTSAQKNPTAFYLCASSIDLDEQFFGPGTRLTVL.

The chain combines TRBV7-2 with TRBJ1-2, with a weak D call TRBD1 (5 bases). The CDR3 consists of 16 residues. V was shortened by 1 base and J by 5 bases, with 17 bases between the two germline ends. Germline V lookup: CDR1 SGHTA, CDR2 FQGNSA. In nucleotides, the CDR3 is TGTGCCAGCAGCTTAGGGGGCCAGACGGGGAGATATGGCTACACCTTC. Translation: CASSLGGQTGRYGYTF.

This chain joins TRBV7-2 and TRBJ2-7; D is perhaps TRBD2 (5 bases). This CDR3 contains 17 residues. Trimming pared 0 bases from V and 0 bases from J, leaving 15 bases between. Germline CDR1 and CDR2: SGHTA and FQGNSA. Here the CDR3 reads CASSLAPGEPTSYEQYF. CDR3 nucleotide sequence: TGTGCCAGCAGCTTAGCACCCGGGGAACCAACCTCCTACGAGCAGTACTTC.

The V call is TRBV15, the J call TRBJ1-6; D is possibly TRBD1 (5 bases). The ends were cut back, 4 bases at V and 14 bases at J, with 36 bases in the middle. Germline V gene lookup returns CDR1 LNHNV and CDR2 YYDKDF (reference sequence). CDR3 length: 20 residues. Here the CDR3 reads CATSIQEAAGSEPAIGALHF. CDR3 nucleotide sequence: TGTGCCACCAGCATCCAGGAGGCCGCAGGGTCGGAACCTGCCATTGGAGCCCTCCACTTT. The full variable domain, completed using reference TRBV15 and TRBJ1-6, is DAMVIQNPRYQVTQFGKPVTLSCSQTLNHNVMYWYQQKSSQAPKLLFHYYDKDFNNEADTPDNFQSRRPNTSFCFLDIRSPGLGDTAMYLCATSIQEAAGSEPAIGALHFGNGTRLTVT.

CDR3 sequence reads: CASSQGPRTGSGNTIYF. In DNA form, the CDR3 reads TGTGCCAGCAGCCAAGGACCTAGGACAGGGTCGGGAAACACCATATATTTT. The rearrangement joins TRBV14 to TRBJ1-3, with 8 nucleotides matching TRBD1. Trimming removed 1 base from V and 4 bases from J; junction bases left unmatched: 9. This CDR3 is 17 amino acids long. Germline CDR1 and CDR2: SGHDN and FVKESK.

The rearrangement links TRBV6-5 to TRBJ2-3; 12 bases agree with TRBD1. J lost 6 bases, V lost 2 bases, and 6 bases had no gene match. The CDR3 extends over 16 amino acids. CDR1 is MNHEY and CDR2 is SVGAGI in the germline V gene. The CDR3 sequence: CASSYGGQGAYDTQYF. CDR3 DNA sequence: TGTGCCAGCAGTTACGGGGGACAGGGGGCATACGATACGCAGTATTTT.

The chain recombines TRBV7-2 with TRBJ1-3; possible D gene TRBD1, 5 bases. The CDR3 extends over 16 amino acids. CDR1 SGHTA and CDR2 FQGNSA come from the germline V gene. V lost 2 bases, J lost 0 bases, and 11 bases lay in between. Here the CDR3 DNA reads TGTGCCAGCAGCTTATTACAGGTTACCTCTGGAAACACCATATATTTT. Translation: CASSLLQVTSGNTIYF. The whole variable domain, filled in from reference TRBV7-2 and TRBJ1-3, reads GAGVSQSPSNKVTEKGKDVELRCDPISGHTALYWYRQSLGQGLEFLIYFQGNSAPDKSGLPSDRFSAERTGGSVSTLTIQRTQQEDSAVYLCASSLLQVTSGNTIYFGEGSWLTVV.

Note on this clone: One junction end disagrees with the germline gene, perhaps due to a read error. This rearrangement joins TRBV6-4 to TRBJ1-5; D may be TRBD1 (5 bases). This CDR3 spans 9 amino acids. The V gene's germline CDR1 is MRHNA and CDR2 SNTAGT. Here the CDR3 reads CASSEGPTF. DNA of the CDR3: TGTGCCAGCAGTGAGGGACCGACATTT.

The V and J genes are TRBV10-1 and TRBJ1-5, with TRBD1 matching 8 bases. With 2 bases clipped from V and 0 bases from J, the junction kept 18 bases outside the gene matches. In germline, CDR1 is WNHNN, CDR2 SYGVQD (reference sequence). This CDR3 contains 21 residues. CDR3 amino acids: CASSEPRQGSSLVDSNQPQHF. The CDR3 nucleotides are TGCGCCAGCAGTGAGCCAAGACAGGGGTCGAGCTTGGTGGATAGCAATCAGCCCCAGCATTTT.

The CDR3 loop is CASSFRTGRYGYTF. The DNA of the CDR3 is TGTGCCAGCAGTTTCCGGACAGGCCGCTATGGCTACACCTTC. The chain employs TRBV28 and TRBJ1-2, with TRBD1 matching 7 bases. Germline V CDR1 and CDR2: MDHEN, SYDVKM. The CDR3 is made up of 14 amino acids. The trim removed 3 bases at V and 4 bases at J, leaving 5 bases unmatched.

The rearrangement uses TRBV9 and TRBJ1-6; D remains unclear. V gave up 3 bases and J gave up 9 bases, with 16 bases separating them. CDR3 length: 15 amino acids. CDR1 is SGDLS, CDR2 YYNGEE, per germline. CDR3 sequence: CASSEGSGGSSPLHF. In DNA form, the CDR3 reads TGTGCCAGCAGCGAGGGCAGCGGAGGCAGTTCACCCCTCCACTTT.

V and J are TRBV18 and TRBJ2-5; D not certain. The V and J ends lost 3 bases and 4 bases respectively, with 9 bases between them. CDR1 and CDR2 (germline): KGHSH, LQKENI. This CDR3 region has 13 residues. The CDR3 loop is CASSPVPGETQYF. The CDR3 coding sequence is TGTGCCAGCTCACCCGTCCCGGGAGAGACCCAGTACTTC. Based on the CDR3 plus reference TRBV18 and TRBJ2-5, the full variable domain is NAGVMQNPRHLVRRRGQEARLRCSPMKGHSHVYWYRQLPEEGLKFMVYLQKENIIDESGMPKERFSAEFPKEGPSILRIQQVVRGDSAAYFCASSPVPGETQYFGPGTRLLVL.

The J gene is TRBJ1-5, the V gene TRBV30; D uncertain. The CDR3 is 16 residues long. Per germline, CDR1 GTSNPN and CDR2 SVGIG (reference sequence). The V and J ends lost 0 bases and 0 bases respectively, with 12 bases between them. The CDR3 nucleotides are TGTGCCTGGAGTGTGGGTTCGGGTTATAGCAATCAGCCCCAGCATTTT. The encoded protein is CAWSVGSGYSNQPQHF.

This chain links TRBV15 with TRBJ1-6; D is unclear. V lost 0 bases to trimming and J lost 7 bases, with 13 bases between them. The CDR3 totals 16 residues. CDR1 LNHNV and CDR2 YYDKDF come from the germline V gene (reference sequence). CDR3 sequence reads: CATSREVARRNSPLHF. The CDR3 DNA sequence: TGTGCCACCAGCAGAGAAGTGGCCAGGCGAAATTCACCCCTCCACTTT.

The J gene is TRBJ1-2, the V gene TRBV28; no definite D call. V lost 2 bases and J lost 8, with 18 bases in between. The CDR3 has 15 amino acids. The germline V gene encodes CDR1 MDHEN and CDR2 SYDVKM. CDR3 nucleotides: TGTGCCAGCAGTTTAAGCGGGGATTATTCGGGAGGCTACACCTTC. It codes for CASSLSGDYSGGYTF.

This sequence joins TRBV12-3 or TRBV12-4 and TRBJ1-1; D call uncertain. This CDR3 comprises 13 residues. V was trimmed by 3 bases and J by 0 bases, leaving 5 bases between them. The CDR3 here is CASSFSVNTEAFF. CDR3 bases: TGTGCCAGCAGTTTTTCTGTGAACACTGAAGCTTTCTTT.

This clone was found a few times. CDR3 in amino acids: CASRQRTGNEQFF. In nucleotides, the CDR3 is TGTGCCAGTAGACAACGGACAGGGAATGAGCAGTTCTTC. The chain couples TRBV19 to TRBJ2-1, with TRBD1 matching 8 bases. This CDR3 is 13 amino acids long. The junction had 5 bases not matched to a gene; V was cut back by 6 bases and J by 7 bases. CDR1 is LNHDA, CDR2 SQIVND, per germline (reference sequence).